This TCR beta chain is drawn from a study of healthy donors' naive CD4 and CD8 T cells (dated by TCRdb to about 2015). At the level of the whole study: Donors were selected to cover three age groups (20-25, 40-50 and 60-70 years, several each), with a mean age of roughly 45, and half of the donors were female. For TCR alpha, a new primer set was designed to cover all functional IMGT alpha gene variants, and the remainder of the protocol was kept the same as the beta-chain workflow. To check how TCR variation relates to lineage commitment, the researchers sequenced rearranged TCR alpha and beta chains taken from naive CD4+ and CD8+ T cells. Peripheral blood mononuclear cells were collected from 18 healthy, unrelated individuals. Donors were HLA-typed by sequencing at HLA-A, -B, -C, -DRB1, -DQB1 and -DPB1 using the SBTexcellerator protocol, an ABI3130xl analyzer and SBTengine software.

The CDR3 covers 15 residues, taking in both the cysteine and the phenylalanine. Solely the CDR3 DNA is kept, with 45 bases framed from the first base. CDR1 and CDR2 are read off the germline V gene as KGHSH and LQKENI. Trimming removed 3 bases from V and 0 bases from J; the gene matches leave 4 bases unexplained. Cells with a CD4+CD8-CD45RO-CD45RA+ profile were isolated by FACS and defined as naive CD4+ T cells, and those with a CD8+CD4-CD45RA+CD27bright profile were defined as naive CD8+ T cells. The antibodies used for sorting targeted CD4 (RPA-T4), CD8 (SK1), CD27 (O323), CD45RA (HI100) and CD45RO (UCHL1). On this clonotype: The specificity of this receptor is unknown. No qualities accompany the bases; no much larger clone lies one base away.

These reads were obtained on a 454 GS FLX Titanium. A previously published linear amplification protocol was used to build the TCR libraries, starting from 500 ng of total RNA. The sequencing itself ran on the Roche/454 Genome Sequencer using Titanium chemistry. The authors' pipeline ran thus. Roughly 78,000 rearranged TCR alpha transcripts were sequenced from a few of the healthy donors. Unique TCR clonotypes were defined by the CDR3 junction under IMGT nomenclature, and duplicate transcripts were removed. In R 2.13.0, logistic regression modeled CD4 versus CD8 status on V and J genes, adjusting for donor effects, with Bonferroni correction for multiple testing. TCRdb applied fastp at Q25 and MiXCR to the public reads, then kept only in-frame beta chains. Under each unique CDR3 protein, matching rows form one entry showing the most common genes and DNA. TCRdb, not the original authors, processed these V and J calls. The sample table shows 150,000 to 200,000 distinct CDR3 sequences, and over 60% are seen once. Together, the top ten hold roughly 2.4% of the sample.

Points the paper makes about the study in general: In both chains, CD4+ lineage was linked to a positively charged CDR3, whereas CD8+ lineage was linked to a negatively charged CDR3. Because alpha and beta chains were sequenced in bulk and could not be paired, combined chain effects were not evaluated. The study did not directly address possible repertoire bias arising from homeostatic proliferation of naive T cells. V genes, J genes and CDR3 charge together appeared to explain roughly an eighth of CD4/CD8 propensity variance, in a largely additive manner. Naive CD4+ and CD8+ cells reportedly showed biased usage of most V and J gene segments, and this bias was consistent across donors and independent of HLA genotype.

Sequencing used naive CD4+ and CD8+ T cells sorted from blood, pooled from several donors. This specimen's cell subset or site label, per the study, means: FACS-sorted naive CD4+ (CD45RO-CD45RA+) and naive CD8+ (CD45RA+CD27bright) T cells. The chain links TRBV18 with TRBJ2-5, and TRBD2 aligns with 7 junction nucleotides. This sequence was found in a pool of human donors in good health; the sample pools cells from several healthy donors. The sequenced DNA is TGTGCCAGCTCACCTTCGACTAGCTACCAAGAGACCCAGTACTTC. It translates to CASSPSTSYQETQYF. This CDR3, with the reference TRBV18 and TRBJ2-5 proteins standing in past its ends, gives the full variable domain NAGVMQNPRHLVRRRGQEARLRCSPMKGHSHVYWYRQLPEEGLKFMVYLQKENIIDESGMPKERFSAEFPKEGPSILRIQQVVRGDSAAYFCASSPSTSYQETQYFGPGTRLLVL.